The source of this T cell receptor beta chain is a study of T cells in Graves' hyperthyroidism and ophthalmopathy. Study-level results: The blood repertoire included most of the expanded thyroid clonotypes above 0.001.

Not enrolled were patients with uncontrolled infection, other autoimmune disease, pregnancy or lactation. Together with thyroid ultrasound, orbital computed tomography, serum thyroxine and TRAb, clinical symptoms were used for diagnoses. This CDR3 region has 16 residues. Germline trimming cut 4 bases from V and 6 bases from J; bases unmatched to any gene: 13. Regions amplified from RNA transcripts were the TCR beta CDR3 regions. An initial round of RT-PCR targeting the TCR CDR3 relied on the HTBI primer set. Using its own MiXCR run on the multiplex PCR reads, TCRdb lists one record per CDR3 protein. The sample has 550,000 to 850,000 distinct CDR3 sequences, approximately 19% seen once; the top ten hold 16%. This clonotype was counted ten times or more. Its antigen is unknown.

V gene TRBV12-3 or TRBV12-4 combines with J gene TRBJ2-3; TRBD2 aligns across 7 bases. The clonotype was recovered from a woman in her 50s with Graves' hyperthyroidism that later progressed to Graves' ophthalmopathy. The sample was blood. The CDR3 nucleotides are TGTGCCAGCAGTTCTCCCGAGCGGGACTCCTCGGATACGCAGTATTTT. Translation gives CASSSPERDSSDTQYF.